These 29 T cell receptor beta chains were sequenced from one sample in a study of blood T cells in healthy people across ages. For the second PCR, which ran for 7 to 11 cycles, a sample-barcoded 5' primer and a J-beta primer mix were used. TCRdb re-analysed the 5' RACE reads in MiXCR, keeping a single row per CDR3 protein. The sample holds 730,000 or so distinct CDR3 sequences, about 42% seen once. The sequenced sample was blood. All receptors come from a woman aged 60 to 75 in good health.

CDR3 sequence reads: CASSRRGNSGNTIYF. CDR3 coding DNA: TGTGCCAGCAGCCGGAGGGGCAACTCTGGAAACACCATATATTTT. The chain links TRBV3-1 to TRBJ1-3, with D perhaps TRBD1 (5 bases). This CDR3 contains 15 residues. V shed 4 bases and J shed 0 bases, with 10 bases lying between them. Looked up from germline, CDR1 is LGHDT and CDR2 is YNNKEL (reference sequence).

This clonotype appeared many times. This sequence joins TRBV4-2 and TRBJ2-6; D might be TRBD2 (5 bases). The CDR3 is 16 residues long. Trimming removed 0 bases from V and 1 base from J, with 7 bases in between. CDR1 and CDR2 (germline): LGHNA, YNFKEQ. CDR3 loop: CASSQDRGSGANVLTF. In DNA, the CDR3 is TGTGCCAGCAGCCAAGATCGGGGATCTGGGGCCAACGTCCTGACTTTC.

In its sample, this clonotype was seen a few times. V usage is TRBV7-7 and J usage is TRBJ2-5; TRBD2 agrees at 11 bases. Germline-derived CDR1 and CDR2 are SSHAT and FNYEAQ (reference sequence). The CDR3 is 15 amino acids. The ends lost 3 bases at V and 5 bases at J; junction bases unmatched: 5. The CDR3 region is CASSLTSGVFETQYF. The CDR3 nucleotides are TGTGCCAGCAGCTTGACTAGCGGGGTGTTCGAGACCCAGTACTTC. The whole variable domain, remainder taken from reference TRBV7-7 and TRBJ2-5, is GAGVSQSPRYKVTKRGQDVTLRCDPISSHATLYWYQQALGQGPEFLTYFNYEAQPDKSGLPSDRFSAERPEGSISTLTIQRTEQRDSAMYRCASSLTSGVFETQYFGPGTRLLVL.

This clonotype was picked up many times. The rearrangement uses TRBV28 and TRBJ2-1; 7 nucleotides align to TRBD2. Losses at the gene ends were 6 bases for V and 0 bases for J; bases not matched to a gene: 5. Germline loops: CDR1 MDHEN, CDR2 SYDVKM. This CDR3 is 15 amino acids long. For the CDR3, the DNA is TGTGCCAGCAGCTGGGGACTACACTCCTACAATGAGCAGTTCTTC. Translated: CASSWGLHSYNEQFF.

This rearrangement joins TRBV18 to TRBJ1-6; D remains ambiguous. The CDR3 runs to 12 residues. V lost 3 bases and J 7 bases, leaving 4 bases between the germline ends. Germline values: CDR1 KGHSH, CDR2 LQKENI. The CDR3: CASSPPNSPLHF. CDR3 DNA: TGTGCCAGCTCACCCCCGAATTCACCCCTCCACTTT. The complete variable domain, with remaining parts taken from reference TRBV18 and TRBJ1-6, reads NAGVMQNPRHLVRRRGQEARLRCSPMKGHSHVYWYRQLPEEGLKFMVYLQKENIIDESGMPKERFSAEFPKEGPSILRIQQVVRGDSAAYFCASSPPNSPLHFGNGTRLTVT.

V gene TRBV20-1 combines with J gene TRBJ1-3; D call uncertain. Trimming left V 2 bases short and J 0 bases short, with 8 bases between. Germline V gene sequence: CDR1 DFQATT, CDR2 SNEGSKA (reference sequence). The CDR3 runs to 14 residues. DNA of the CDR3: TGCAGTGCTAGACATGTCAACTCTGGAAACACCATATATTTT. Protein sequence: CSARHVNSGNTIYF.

The CDR3 reads CASSLTQGSGNTIYF. The CDR3 nucleotides are TGTGCCAGCAGTTTAACGCAGGGTTCTGGAAACACCATATATTTT. The V call is TRBV28, the J call TRBJ1-3; D possibly corresponds to TRBD1 (5 bases). CDR1 is MDHEN and CDR2 is SYDVKM in the germline V gene. V was trimmed by 2 bases and J by 1 base, leaving 9 bases between them. The CDR3 loop spans 15 amino acids. Full variable domain (outside the CDR3, taken from reference TRBV28 and TRBJ1-3): DVKVTQSSRYLVKRTGEKVFLECVQDMDHENMFWYRQDPGLGLRLIYFSYDVKMKEKGDIPEGYSVSREKKERFSLILESASTNQTSMYLCASSLTQGSGNTIYFGEGSWLTVV.

This clonotype was counted a few times. The V and J genes are TRBV24-1 and TRBJ2-5, with D perhaps TRBD2 (7 bases). The germline CDR1 and CDR2 sequences are KGHDR and SFDVKD. Between the trimmed V and J ends, which lost 0 bases and 6 bases, there was a span of 16 bases. The CDR3 runs 16 residues. CDR3 in DNA: TGTGCCACCAGTGATTTGCATGGGGGGGCCAAGAAGACCCAGTACTTC. Encoded protein: CATSDLHGGAKKTQYF.

The V call is TRBV6-6, the J call TRBJ2-2; either TRBD1 or TRBD2 may fit D (5 bases each). Germline loops: CDR1 MNHNY, CDR2 SVGAGI (reference sequence). The CDR3 is 14 residues long. V was clipped by 3 bases and J by 5 bases, with 10 bases between them. The DNA of the CDR3 is TGTGCCAGCAGTTATTGGGACGGTACCGGGGAGCTGTTTTTT. It encodes CASSYWDGTGELFF.

The rearrangement joins TRBV6-2 or TRBV6-3 to TRBJ1-5; 7 nucleotides align to TRBD1. V gave up 6 bases and J gave up 0 bases; unmatched junction bases: 11. Germline V gene lookup returns CDR1 MNHEY and CDR2 SVGEGT. The CDR3 is made up of 17 amino acids. CDR3 loop: CASSTSGQSYSNQPQHF. The CDR3 bases are TGTGCCAGCAGCACGTCGGGACAGTCATATAGCAATCAGCCCCAGCATTTT.

The sample holds a few counts of this clonotype. The chain links TRBV18 to TRBJ1-1, with a tentative D call TRBD1 (6 bases). This CDR3 spans 15 amino acids. Germline lookup yields CDR1 KGHSH and CDR2 LQKENI. V was pared by 1 base and J by 4 bases, with 13 bases between. The CDR3 sequence is CASSPRTDEVTEAFF. As DNA, the CDR3 is TGTGCCAGCTCACCACGGACAGATGAGGTCACTGAAGCTTTCTTT.

Only a few counts were recorded for this clonotype. The chain has TRBV29-1 and TRBJ1-1; 10 positions agree with TRBD1. CDR3 size: 13 residues. The V and J ends lost 7 bases and 4 bases, in that order; junction bases with no gene match: 6. CDR1 and CDR2 from the germline V gene are SQVTM and ANQGSEA. DNA of the CDR3: TGCAGCGCTGAGACAGGGGGCGTCACTGAAGCTTTCTTT. Translation: CSAETGGVTEAFF.

Only a few counts were recorded for this clonotype. CDR3 in amino acids: CASSEALLLAGAETQYF. In nucleotides, the CDR3 is TGTGCCAGCAGTGAAGCGCTTCTATTAGCGGGAGCTGAGACCCAGTACTTC. This rearrangement joins TRBV2 to TRBJ2-5; 9 bases agree with TRBD2. The V and J ends lost 0 bases and 5 bases, in that order; junction bases with no gene match: 10. The CDR3 consists of 17 residues. Germline CDR1 is SNHLY and CDR2 is FYNNEI.

V usage is TRBV4-2 and J usage is TRBJ2-3, with TRBD2 identical over 10 bases. Germline-derived CDR1 and CDR2 are LGHNA and YNFKEQ. The CDR3 is 16 residues long. The V and J ends lost 6 bases and 2 bases, in that order; junction bases with no gene match: 8. The CDR3 DNA reads as TGTGCCAGCAGAGCGGGGGGGCTTCTCCTCACAGATACGCAGTATTTT. This translates into CASRAGGLLLTDTQYF.

The chain couples TRBV5-1 to TRBJ2-5; D may correspond to TRBD1 or TRBD2 (5 bases each). The DNA end favors TRBJ2-7, so the J call may be wrong. The CDR3 contains 16 residues. Germline values: CDR1 SGHRS, CDR2 YFSETQ. CDR3 residues: CASSLGGLSGTYEQYF. The CDR3 region has the DNA TGCGCCAGCAGCTTGGGGGGCCTAAGCGGCACCTACGAGCAGTACTTC.

This clonotype has a handful of counts. The CDR3 nucleotides read TGTGCCAGCAGTCTTGGACTAGGTTACACCGGGGAGCTGTTTTTT. This gives the protein CASSLGLGYTGELFF. The chain is built from TRBV6-5 and TRBJ2-2, with 7 bases fitting TRBD2. Unmatched junction bases numbered 6, after V lost 5 bases and J lost 3 bases. This CDR3 has 15 residues. The V gene's germline CDR1 is MNHEY and CDR2 SVGAGI.

Points on this clonotype: Germline is not matched at one junction end, which may reflect a read error. The chain is built from TRBV20-1 and TRBJ2-7; TRBD1 or TRBD2 may be the D gene (5 bases each). The DNA end favors TRBJ2-5, so the J call may be wrong. CDR1 and CDR2 from the germline V gene are DFQATT and SNEGSKA (reference sequence). CDR3 length equals 15 residues. In nucleotides, the CDR3 is TGCAGTACTAGTCTACCGATTAGTGGGGCCGAGACCCAGTACTTC. Protein sequence: CSTSLPISGAETQYF.

The V and J genes are TRBV5-1 and TRBJ2-7; TRBD1 aligns across 8 bases. V shed 0 bases and J 7 bases; nucleotides not matched to a gene: 6. Germline CDR1 SGHRS, CDR2 YFSETQ. CDR3 length: 14 amino acids. CDR3 sequence: CASSLEFRGQEQYF. DNA for the CDR3: TGCGCCAGCAGCTTGGAGTTCAGGGGGCAGGAGCAGTACTTC. Using reference TRBV5-1 and TRBJ2-7 for the parts outside the CDR3, the full variable domain is KAGVTQTPRYLIKTRGQQVTLSCSPISGHRSVSWYQQTPGQGLQFLFEYFSETQRNKGNFPGRFSGRQFSNSRSEMNVSTLELGDSALYLCASSLEFRGQEQYFGPGTRLTVT.

This rearrangement joins TRBV15 to TRBJ1-1; D is undetermined. The CDR3 length is 16 residues. The ends were cut back, 0 bases at V and 0 bases at J, with 11 bases in the middle. CDR1 and CDR2 (germline): LNHNV, YYDKDF (reference sequence). CDR3 sequence reads: CATSRDLRVMNTEAFF. CDR3 in DNA: TGTGCCACCAGCAGAGATCTACGAGTCATGAACACTGAAGCTTTCTTT.

This clonotype was seen a few times. This rearrangement joins TRBV28 to TRBJ2-7; no clear D gene. Between the trimmed V and J ends, which lost 7 bases and 0 bases, there was a span of 13 bases. The CDR3 is 14 residues long. Germline V CDR1 and CDR2: MDHEN, SYDVKM. CDR3 residues: CASKYYLGSYEQYF. The CDR3 DNA is TGTGCCAGCAAGTACTACCTGGGCTCCTACGAGCAGTACTTC.

This CDR3 reads CASSLGPGKGGYTF. The CDR3 nucleotides are TGTGCCAGCAGCTTGGGACCAGGCAAGGGTGGCTACACCTTC. The J gene is TRBJ1-2, the V gene TRBV13, with D possibly TRBD1 on 5 matching bases. Between the trimmed V and J ends, which lost 3 bases and 7 bases, there was a span of 15 bases. The CDR3 length is 14 residues. CDR1 is PRHDT and CDR2 is FYEKMQ in the germline V gene (reference sequence).

This clonotype has at least ten counts. This chain links TRBV7-2 with TRBJ2-4, with D uncertain. Trimming took off 1 base at V and 6 bases at J, with 4 bases between the two ends. CDR1 SGHTA and CDR2 FQGNSA come from the germline V gene. CDR3 length: 12 amino acids. The chain's CDR3 is CASSLERNIQYF. As DNA, the CDR3 is TGTGCCAGCAGCTTAGAGAGAAACATTCAGTACTTC.

The chain joins TRBV29-1 to TRBJ2-3; D gene uncertain. The germline V and J ends were trimmed by 7 bases and 0 bases, with 14 bases remaining between them. Germline CDR1 and CDR2: SQVTM and ANQGSEA. This CDR3 spans 14 amino acids. The CDR3 region has the DNA TGCAGCGCCGAGGACCGTACTAGCACAGATACGCAGTATTTT. Translating it yields CSAEDRTSTDTQYF.

The CDR3 spells CSARDPATGVNYGYTF. The CDR3 nucleotides read TGCAGTGCTAGAGATCCCGCGACAGGGGTTAACTATGGCTACACCTTC. The chain employs TRBV20-1 and TRBJ1-2; 8 nucleotides match TRBD1. Germline CDR1 is DFQATT and CDR2 is SNEGSKA (reference sequence). This CDR3 region has 16 residues. The trim removed 0 bases at V and 1 base at J, leaving 7 bases unmatched.

The V call is TRBV5-5, the J call TRBJ1-5; TRBD1 might be the D (6 bases). V was cut by 4 bases and J by 7 bases, with 21 bases left in between. Germline loops: CDR1 SGHKS, CDR2 YYEKEE (reference sequence). The CDR3 totals 16 residues. The CDR3 loop is CASSLGGRGARQPQHF. CDR3 nucleotide sequence: TGTGCCAGCAGCCTGGGAGGAAGGGGGGCAAGGCAGCCCCAGCATTTT.

In this sample, this clonotype turned up many times. The chain recombines TRBV20-1 with TRBJ2-3, with a possible D match to TRBD2 (5 bases). There are 15 residues in the CDR3. Germline CDR1 is DFQATT and CDR2 is SNEGSKA (reference sequence). V lost 6 bases, J lost 1 base, and 17 bases lay in between. CDR3 protein: CSAPWGERGTDTQYF. The CDR3 DNA reads as TGCAGTGCACCGTGGGGAGAGAGAGGCACAGATACGCAGTATTTT.

With regard to this clonotype: It may be a read error: a sequence one base away is much more abundant. CDR3: CASCLSGVGTDTQYF. In nucleotides, the CDR3 is TGTGCCAGCTGCCTTAGCGGGGTGGGGACAGATACGCAGTATTTT. The V and J genes are TRBV9 and TRBJ2-3, with TRBD2 identical over 8 bases. This CDR3 has 15 amino acids. Germline loops: CDR1 SGDLS, CDR2 YYNGEE. V shed 7 bases and J 3 bases; nucleotides not matched to a gene: 10.

The CDR3 is CASSQDLSGGAWETQYF. The CDR3 nucleotides read TGTGCCAGCAGCCAAGATCTAAGCGGGGGGGCCTGGGAGACCCAGTACTTC. The V call is TRBV4-2, the J call TRBJ2-5; 10 bases are shared with TRBD2. Germline V lookup: CDR1 LGHNA, CDR2 YNFKEQ. The CDR3 has 17 residues. The junction had 9 bases not matched to a gene; V was cut back by 0 bases and J by 5 bases.

The sample holds many counts of this clonotype. The CDR3 loop is CASSVDEGRYNEQFF. The CDR3 nucleotides are TGTGCCAGCAGCGTAGATGAAGGAAGGTACAATGAGCAGTTCTTC. The chain has TRBV9 and TRBJ2-1, with unresolved D. With 0 bases removed from V and 4 bases from J, the gap between germline ends came to 11 bases. The germline V gene has CDR1 SGDLS and CDR2 YYNGEE. The CDR3 is 15 residues long.